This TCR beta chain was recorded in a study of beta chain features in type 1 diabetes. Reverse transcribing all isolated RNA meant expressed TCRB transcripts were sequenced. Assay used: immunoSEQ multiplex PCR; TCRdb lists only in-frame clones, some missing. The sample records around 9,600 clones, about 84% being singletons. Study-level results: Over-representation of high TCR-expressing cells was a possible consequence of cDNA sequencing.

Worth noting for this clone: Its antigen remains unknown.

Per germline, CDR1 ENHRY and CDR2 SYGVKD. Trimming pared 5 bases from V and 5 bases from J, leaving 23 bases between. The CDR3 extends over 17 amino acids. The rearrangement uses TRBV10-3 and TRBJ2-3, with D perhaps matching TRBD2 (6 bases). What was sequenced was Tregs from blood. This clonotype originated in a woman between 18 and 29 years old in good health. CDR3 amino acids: CAISSTQAGGGGDTQYF. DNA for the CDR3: TGTGCCATCAGTAGTACCCAGGCCGGGGGTGGGGGAGATACGCAGTATTTT.